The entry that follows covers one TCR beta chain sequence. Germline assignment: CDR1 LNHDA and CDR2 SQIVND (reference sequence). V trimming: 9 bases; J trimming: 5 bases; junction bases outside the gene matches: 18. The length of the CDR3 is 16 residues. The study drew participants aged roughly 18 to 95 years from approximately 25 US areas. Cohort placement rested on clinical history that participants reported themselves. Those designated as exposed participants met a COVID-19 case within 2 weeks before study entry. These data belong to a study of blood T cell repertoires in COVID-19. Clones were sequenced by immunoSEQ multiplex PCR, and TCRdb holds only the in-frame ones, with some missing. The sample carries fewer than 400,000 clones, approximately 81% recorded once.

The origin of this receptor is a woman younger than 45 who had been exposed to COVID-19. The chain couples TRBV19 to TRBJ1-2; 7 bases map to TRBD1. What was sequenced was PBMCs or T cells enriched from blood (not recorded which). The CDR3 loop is CASHGQEETNYYGYTF. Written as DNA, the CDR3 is TGTGCCAGCCATGGACAGGAAGAAACAAATTATTATGGCTACACCTTC.